This T cell receptor (beta chain) is from a study of blood T cell repertoires in COVID-19. Produced via immunoSEQ multiplex PCR; TCRdb's table is partial and in-frame only. The sample lists more than 60,000 clones, about 90% occurring once. CDR3 size: 14 residues. V lost 5 bases and J 10 bases, leaving 15 bases between the germline ends. Germline V gene sequence: CDR1 SGHTA, CDR2 FQGNSA. The receptor was isolated from a man in his fifties or sixties with acute or convalescent COVID-19. The chain uses TRBV7-2 and TRBJ1-6, with a weak D call TRBD1 (5 bases). What was sequenced was peripheral blood. The CDR3 sequence: CASSLPGGGSPLHF. In DNA, the CDR3 is TGTGCCAGCAGCCTCCCGGGGGGTGGGTCACCCCTCCACTTT.